These 15 T cell receptor beta chains came from one sample sequenced in a study of T cells after yellow fever vaccination. One entry per CDR3 protein results from TCRdb running MiXCR on the 5' RACE reads. The sample contains 340,000 or so distinct CDR3 sequences, roughly an eighth of which appear only once. Sample: CD4+ T cells sorted from PBMCs, taken 15 days after the yellow fever booster vaccination. These receptors were collected from a man aged 18 to 30 who received the YFV17D yellow fever vaccine.

The table lists this clonotype with a few counts. The chain recombines TRBV6-2 or TRBV6-3 with TRBJ1-5; 7 bases agree with TRBD1. There are 13 residues in the CDR3. With 4 bases clipped from V and 12 bases from J, the junction kept 9 bases outside the gene matches. Germline V lookup: CDR1 MNHEY, CDR2 SVGEGT. The DNA of the CDR3 is TGTGCCAGCAGTTTACAGGGGATCCAGGTCCAGCATTTT. It yields the protein CASSLQGIQVQHF.

This chain uses TRBV29-1 with TRBJ2-7; unclear D gene. Per germline, CDR1 SQVTM and CDR2 ANQGSEA. The V gene lost 0 bases and the J gene lost 0 bases, with 9 bases spanning the gap. The CDR3 loop spans 14 amino acids. CDR3 sequence: CSVEDRGVSYEQYV. CDR3 DNA: TGCAGCGTTGAAGATCGAGGCGTCTCCTACGAGCAGTACGTC.

This sequence joins TRBV30 and TRBJ1-3; D is unclear. Per the germline V gene, CDR1 is GTSNPN and CDR2 is SVGIG (reference sequence). The CDR3 is made up of 12 amino acids. V was cut by 4 bases and J by 1 base, with 5 bases left in between. CDR3 nucleotide sequence: TGTGCCTGGACGTGGTCTGGAAACACCATATATTTT. This encodes CAWTWSGNTIYF. The variable domain in full, completed from reference TRBV30 and TRBJ1-3, reads SQTIHQWPATLVQPVGSPLSLECTVEGTSNPNLYWYRQAAGRGLQLLFYSVGIGQISSEVPQNLSASRPQDRQFILSSKKLLLSDSGFYLCAWTWSGNTIYFGEGSWLTVV.

This clonotype came up a few times. The V gene is TRBV4-3, the J gene TRBJ2-1; 7 positions agree with TRBD1. The CDR3 contains 16 residues. The ends lost 0 bases at V and 4 bases at J; junction bases unmatched: 6. The germline V gene encodes CDR1 LGHNA and CDR2 YSLEER. The DNA for the CDR3 is TGCGCCAGCAGCCAAGATCGGGGACAGATATACAATGAGCAGTTCTTC. It is translated as CASSQDRGQIYNEQFF.

This clonotype was seen a handful of times. The chain is built from TRBV2 and TRBJ2-3, with D uncertain. In germline, CDR1 is SNHLY, CDR2 FYNNEI. With 6 bases removed from V and 0 bases from J, the gap between germline ends came to 10 bases. The CDR3 consists of 14 residues. The CDR3 loop is CASSPDVSTDTQYF. The CDR3 DNA is TGTGCCAGCAGCCCTGACGTAAGCACAGATACGCAGTATTTT.

The chain employs TRBV7-3 and TRBJ1-1, with D perhaps TRBD1 (6 bases). With 5 bases removed from V and 5 bases from J, the gap between germline ends came to 15 bases. Per germline, CDR1 SGHTA and CDR2 FQGTGA. The CDR3 is made up of 14 amino acids. CDR3 in DNA: TGTGCCAGCAGCCCACAGGGAGCTTTTACTGAAGCTTTCTTT. This translates into CASSPQGAFTEAFF.

The chain uses TRBV29-1 and TRBJ1-4; D unclear. CDR1 and CDR2 from the germline V gene are SQVTM and ANQGSEA. Trimming took 6 bases from V and 10 from J, leaving 12 bases between them. CDR3 length equals 11 residues. The CDR3 coding sequence is TGCAGCGTCCGAGAGCTGGGAAAACTGTTTTTT. Protein product: CSVRELGKLFF.

This clonotype was detected only a few times. The rearrangement joins TRBV15 to TRBJ2-1, with TRBD1 matching 8 bases. The V gene's germline CDR1 is LNHNV and CDR2 YYDKDF (reference sequence). CDR3 size: 17 residues. After removal of 0 bases from V and 8 bases from J, the junction contained 12 bases not matched to a gene. CDR3: CATSRDLLDRGVHEQFF. The CDR3 DNA follows: TGTGCCACCAGCAGAGATTTGCTCGACAGGGGCGTTCATGAGCAGTTCTTC.

This chain connects TRBV18 to TRBJ2-7; D is perhaps TRBD1 (6 bases). The germline V gene has CDR1 KGHSH and CDR2 LQKENI. The V gene lost 6 bases and the J gene lost 3 bases, with 15 bases spanning the gap. The CDR3 spans 14 residues. Here the CDR3 reads CASSDLYRDYEQYF. CDR3 in DNA: TGTGCCAGCTCGGACCTCTACAGGGACTACGAGCAGTACTTC.

The chain couples TRBV7-9 to TRBJ2-1, with TRBD2 matching over 12 bases. V lost 3 bases and J lost 7; bases outside the gene matches: 1. The germline gives CDR1 SEHNR, CDR2 FQNEAQ (reference sequence). The CDR3 covers 14 residues. The CDR3 protein is CASSFTSGGNEQFF. As DNA, the CDR3 is TGTGCCAGCAGCTTCACTAGCGGGGGGAATGAGCAGTTCTTC.

The chain uses TRBV4-1 and TRBJ2-2; 10 positions match TRBD2. The CDR3 runs to 16 residues. The germline V gene has CDR1 MGHRA and CDR2 YSYEKL. With 7 bases clipped from V and 6 bases from J, the junction kept 11 bases outside the gene matches. The CDR3 region is CASKRTGLAIPGELFF. Here the CDR3 DNA reads TGCGCCAGCAAGAGGACGGGACTAGCGATTCCCGGGGAGCTGTTTTTT.

This clonotype was seen a few times. The chain is built from TRBV5-4 and TRBJ2-2; possible D gene TRBD2, 7 bases. Germline V gene lookup returns CDR1 SGHNT and CDR2 YYREEE (reference sequence). This CDR3 is 14 amino acids long. Trimming took 9 bases from V and 7 from J, leaving 19 bases between them. In nucleotides, the CDR3 is TGTGCCACCCAAAAAGGGGGGGCGGACGGGGAGCTGTTTTTT. It yields the protein CATQKGGADGELFF. The variable domain in full, with the rest retrieved from reference TRBV5-4 and TRBJ2-2, is ETGVTQSPTHLIKTRGQQVTLRCSSQSGHNTVSWYQQALGQGPQFIFQYYREEENGRGNFPPRFSGLQFPNYSSELNVNALELDDSALYLCATQKGGADGELFFGEGSRLTVL.

The chain has TRBV6-2 or TRBV6-3 and TRBJ2-7; TRBD1 agrees at 7 bases. CDR1 and CDR2 (germline): MNHEY, SVGEGT. The CDR3 is 14 residues long. With V trimmed by 6 bases and J by 7 bases, 12 bases remained unmatched. The CDR3: CASSSGTAATEQYF. The CDR3 DNA follows: TGTGCCAGCAGCTCAGGGACAGCCGCCACGGAGCAGTACTTC.

The chain recombines TRBV7-2 with TRBJ1-2, with 10 bases fitting TRBD1. Losses at the gene ends were 3 bases for V and 8 bases for J; bases not matched to a gene: 12. The CDR3 runs 16 residues. Germline V gives CDR1 SGHTA, CDR2 FQGNSA. CDR3 protein: CASSFTYQGQGNGYTF. DNA for the CDR3: TGTGCCAGCAGCTTCACTTACCAGGGACAGGGGAACGGCTACACCTTC.

This clonotype was detected a few times. The rearrangement joins TRBV5-5 to TRBJ2-1; maybe TRBD2 (5 bases). The CDR3 has 16 residues. Trimming removed 1 base from V and 1 base from J, with 12 bases in between. Per germline, CDR1 SGHKS and CDR2 YYEKEE (reference sequence). The DNA for the CDR3 is TGTGCCAGCAGCTTGTTTCGGAGGAATTCCTACAATGAGCAGTTCTTC. It translates to CASSLFRRNSYNEQFF.